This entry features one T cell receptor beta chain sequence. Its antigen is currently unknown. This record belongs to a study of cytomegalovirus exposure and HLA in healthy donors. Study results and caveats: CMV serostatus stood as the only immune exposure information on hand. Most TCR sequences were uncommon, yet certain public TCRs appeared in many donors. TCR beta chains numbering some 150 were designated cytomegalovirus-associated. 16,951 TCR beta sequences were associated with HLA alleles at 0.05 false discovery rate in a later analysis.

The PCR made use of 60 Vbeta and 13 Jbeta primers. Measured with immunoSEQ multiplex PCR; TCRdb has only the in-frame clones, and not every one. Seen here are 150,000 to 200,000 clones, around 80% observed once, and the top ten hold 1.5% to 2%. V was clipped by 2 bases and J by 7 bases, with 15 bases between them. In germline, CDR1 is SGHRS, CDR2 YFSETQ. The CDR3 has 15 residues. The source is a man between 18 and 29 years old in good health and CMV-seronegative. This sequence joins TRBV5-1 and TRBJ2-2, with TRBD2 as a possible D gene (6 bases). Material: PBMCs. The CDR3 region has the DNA TGCGCCAGCAGCTTCACGGGAGCCGGGGGCGGGGAGCTGTTTTTT. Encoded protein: CASSFTGAGGGELFF.